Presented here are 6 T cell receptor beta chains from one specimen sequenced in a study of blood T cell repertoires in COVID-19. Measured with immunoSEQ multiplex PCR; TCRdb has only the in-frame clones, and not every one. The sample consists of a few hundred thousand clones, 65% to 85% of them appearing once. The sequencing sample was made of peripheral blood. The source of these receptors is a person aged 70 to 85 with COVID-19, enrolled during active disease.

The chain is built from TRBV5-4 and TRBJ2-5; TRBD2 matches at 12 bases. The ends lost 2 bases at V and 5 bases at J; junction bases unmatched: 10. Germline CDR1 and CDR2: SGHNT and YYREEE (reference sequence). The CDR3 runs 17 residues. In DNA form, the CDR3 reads TGTGCCAGCAGCTTAACTAGCGGGAGGACGGGTCAGGAGACCCAGTACTTC. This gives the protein CASSLTSGRTGQETQYF.

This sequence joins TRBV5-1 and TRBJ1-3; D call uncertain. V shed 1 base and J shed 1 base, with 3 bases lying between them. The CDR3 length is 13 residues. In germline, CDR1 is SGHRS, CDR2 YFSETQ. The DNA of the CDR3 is TGCGCCAGCAGCTTGCCATCTGGAAACACCATATATTTT. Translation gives CASSLPSGNTIYF.

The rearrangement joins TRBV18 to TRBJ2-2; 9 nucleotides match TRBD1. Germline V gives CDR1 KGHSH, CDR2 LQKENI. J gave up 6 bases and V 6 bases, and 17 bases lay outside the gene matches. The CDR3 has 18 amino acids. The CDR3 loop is CASSQSTGQGPRSGELFF. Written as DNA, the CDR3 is TGTGCCAGCTCCCAAAGTACGGGACAGGGTCCTCGGTCCGGGGAGCTGTTTTTT.

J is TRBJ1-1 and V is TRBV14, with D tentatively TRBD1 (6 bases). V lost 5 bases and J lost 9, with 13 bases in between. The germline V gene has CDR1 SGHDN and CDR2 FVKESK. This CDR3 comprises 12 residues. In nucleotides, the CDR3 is TGTGCCAGCAGCTCAGACAGGACCAAAGCTTTCTTT. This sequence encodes CASSSDRTKAFF.

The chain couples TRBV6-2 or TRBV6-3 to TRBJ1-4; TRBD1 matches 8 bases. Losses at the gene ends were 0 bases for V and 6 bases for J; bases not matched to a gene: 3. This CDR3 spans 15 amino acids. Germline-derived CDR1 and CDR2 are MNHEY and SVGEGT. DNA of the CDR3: TGTGCCAGCAGTTACTCGGGGGGACAGGATGAAAAACTGTTTTTT. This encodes CASSYSGGQDEKLFF.

The CDR3 reads CASSLELAENYEQYF. DNA of the CDR3: TGTGCCAGCAGCTTAGAACTAGCGGAGAACTACGAGCAGTACTTC. The chain joins TRBV7-6 to TRBJ2-7, with 8 bases that match TRBD2. Looked up from germline, CDR1 is SGHVS and CDR2 is FNYEAQ. With 1 base clipped from V and 3 bases from J, the junction kept 5 bases outside the gene matches. The CDR3 totals 15 residues.